These T cell receptor beta chains were read from a single sample in a study of OX40 agonist ivuxolimab in advanced cancers. Sequencing used immunoSEQ multiplex PCR; TCRdb keeps in-frame clones, though not all of them. The sample holds fewer than 100,000 clones, 89% seen once. The source material was CD4+ or CD8+ T cells sorted from blood, sampled in a trial of the OX40 agonist ivuxolimab. The receptors were gathered from an adult with an advanced solid tumor such as melanoma, head and neck, liver or kidney cancer. CDR3s include the opening cysteine and the closing phenylalanine or tryptophan. The order of the fields is D gene, clone size, V gene, J gene, CDR3 DNA, CDR3 protein. D genes are given only for firm matches. Expanded clones are given a class, and other clones once, few, many or no size at all.

>-|-|TRBV30|TRBJ1-2
TGTGCCTGGACTCTTGGCTATGGCTACACCTTC
CAWTLGYGYTF
>TRBD2|-|TRBV6-1|TRBJ2-4
TGTGCCAGCAGTGAAAGGGAGACTAGCGGGAGGAAGAGGAGCATTCAGTACTTC
CASSERETSGRKRSIQYF
>TRBD1|-|TRBV11-2|TRBJ2-3
TGTGCCAGCAGCTTAGGAACAGGGGCAGATACGCAGTATTTT
CASSLGTGADTQYF
>-|-|TRBV2|TRBJ1-2
TGTGCCAGCAGTGAGGACAGCTATGGCTACACCTTC
CASSEDSYGYTF
>-|few|TRBV7-2|TRBJ1-5
TGTGCCAGCAGCTTGGGCAGGCACAATCAGCCCCAGCATTTT
CASSLGRHNQPQHF
>TRBD2|once|TRBV6-6|TRBJ2-3
TGTGCCAGCAGTTACGGCGGGGGGGCAGATACGCAGTATTTT
CASSYGGGADTQYF
>TRBD1|once|TRBV19|TRBJ2-1
TGTGCCAGTAGCTGGGACAGCCGCAATGAGCAGTTCTTC
CASSWDSRNEQFF
>-|-|TRBV5-1|TRBJ2-3
TGCGCCAGCAGCTTAACGGCGCACGTAACAGATACGCAGTATTTT
CASSLTAHVTDTQYF
>TRBD1|-|TRBV4-3|TRBJ2-6
TGCGCCAGCAGCCAAGATTACGTGACAGGGGGCTCTGGGGCCAACGTCCTGACTTTC
CASSQDYVTGGSGANVLTF
>TRBD2|-|TRBV10-3|TRBJ2-1
TGTGCCATCAGTGGGGGACTAGCGGTTAACAATGAGCAGTTCTTC
CAISGGLAVNNEQFF
>-|-|TRBV5-1|TRBJ1-2
TGCGCCAGCAGCCCGGCAGAGCCCGGGAATGGCTACACCTTC
CASSPAEPGNGYTF
>TRBD1|-|TRBV6-5|TRBJ1-3
TGTGCCAGCAGGATGACAGGGGTTAGAGACACCATATATTTT
CASRMTGVRDTIYF
>-|-|TRBV5-1|TRBJ2-5
TGCGCCAGCAGCTATGCCGGAACGAAACCACAAGAGACCCAGTACTTC
CASSYAGTKPQETQYF
>-|once|TRBV27|TRBJ2-3
TGTGCCAGCAGTTTTAGAGGGCCGGCGGGACTTGGGGCAGATACGCAGTATTTT
CASSFRGPAGLGADTQYF
>-|-|TRBV5-1|TRBJ1-4
TGCGCCAGCAGCTTGGCCAGTACAGGTTCAACTAATGAAAAACTGTTTTTT
CASSLASTGSTNEKLFF
>TRBD2|-|TRBV11-2|TRBJ2-2
TGTGCCAGCAGCCCAGTTAGCGGGAGTCGAGCCGGGGAGCTGTTTTTT
CASSPVSGSRAGELFF
>-|-|TRBV6-1|TRBJ1-3
TGTGCCACGTTAATAAGCTCTGGAAACACCATATATTTT
CATLISSGNTIYF
>-|-|TRBV4-3|TRBJ2-7
TGCGCCAGCAGCCAAGATATAGGAAGCCTAGGGGGCGAGCAGTACTTC
CASSQDIGSLGGEQYF
>-|-|TRBV2|TRBJ2-5
TGTGCCAGCAGAGCGAACAGTCAAGAGACCCAGTACTTC
CASRANSQETQYF
>-|-|TRBV7-3|TRBJ2-3
TGTGCCAGCACCAATGGGGATACGCAGTATTTT
CASTNGDTQYF
>TRBD1|-|TRBV19|TRBJ1-1
TGTGCCAGTAGGCCAGGGGGAAGGACTGAAGCTTTCTTT
CASRPGGRTEAFF
>-|few|TRBV4-1|TRBJ1-4
TGCGCCAGCAGCCAGTGGGTGGGTGAAAAACTGTTTTTT
CASSQWVGEKLFF
>-|-|TRBV7-8|TRBJ1-4
TGTGCCAGCAGCTTAAGGATCAGGGGCGGAGGGAAACTGTTTTTT
CASSLRIRGGGKLFF
>-|-|TRBV5-1|TRBJ2-7
TGCGCCAGCAGCTCACAACCGACAGGTTCCTACGAGCAGTACTTC
CASSSQPTGSYEQYF
>-|-|TRBV4-1|TRBJ1-4
TGCGCCAGCAGCCCTACGGGGGGAGGGTTGGCTAATGAAAAACTGTTTTTT
CASSPTGGGLANEKLFF
>TRBD2|-|TRBV5-1|TRBJ2-1
TGCGCCAGCAGCTTGGCCGTGATAGCGGGAAGCGAGCAGTTCTTC
CASSLAVIAGSEQFF
>TRBD2|-|TRBV6-1|TRBJ2-3
TGTGCCAGCAGTGAAGTCCCTAGCGGGACGCAGTATTTT
CASSEVPSGTQYF
>TRBD1|once|TRBV27|TRBJ2-2
TGTGCCAGCAAGAGACAGGGGACTAACACCGGGGAGCTGTTTTTT
CASKRQGTNTGELFF
>TRBD2|-|TRBV30|TRBJ2-3
TGTGCCTGGAGCCAGGGGACTAGCGGGAGGACAGATACGCAGTATTTT
CAWSQGTSGRTDTQYF
>-|-|TRBV25-1|TRBJ2-6
TGTGCCAGCAGTGAACCGAGGGGTGGGAGCTCTGGGGCCAACGTCCTGACTTTC
CASSEPRGGSSGANVLTF
>TRBD1|-|TRBV10-3|TRBJ2-1
TGTGCCATCAGCCCGCAGGCCCCCAGGGGGAATAATGAGCAGTTCTTC
CAISPQAPRGNNEQFF
>-|-|TRBV6-1|TRBJ1-3
TGTGCCAGCAGTGCCGCGCAAGGAAACACCATATATTTT
CASSAAQGNTIYF
>-|-|TRBV19|TRBJ1-6
TGTGCCAGTAAGGAGGGGCTGCGGAATTCACCCCTCCACTTT
CASKEGLRNSPLHF
>TRBD1|few|TRBV7-2|TRBJ2-5
TGTGCCAGCAGCACGACAGGGGCCTCGGAGACCCAGTACTTC
CASSTTGASETQYF
>-|-|TRBV18|TRBJ2-2
TGTGCCAGCTCGGGCCGGTTGAACACCGGGGAGCTGTTTTTT
CASSGRLNTGELFF